The 14 T cell receptor beta chains below were found in one sample sequenced in a study of CD8+CD57+ T cells in acquired aplastic anemia. CDR3 and TCR beta VDJ profiling relied on a genomic DNA template. One entry per CDR3 protein results from TCRdb running MiXCR on the reads. The repertoire holds under 200,000 distinct CDR3 sequences, with roughly 48% as singletons. The sequencing sample was made of sorted CD4+, CD8+, or CD8+CD57+ T cells (not recorded which) from PBMCs. Receptors were obtained from a human donor in good health.

V and J are TRBV7-6 and TRBJ2-2; the D gene could be TRBD1 or TRBD2 (5 bases each). The germline V gene has CDR1 SGHVS and CDR2 FNYEAQ. CDR3 size: 13 residues. Trimming stripped 4 bases from V and 6 bases from J, with 9 bases between. The CDR3 spells CASSYGAAGELFF. The CDR3 DNA reads TGTGCCAGCAGCTACGGGGCCGCCGGGGAGCTGTTTTTT.

This clonotype was seen ten or more times. The rearrangement uses TRBV9 and TRBJ2-1, with 10 bases aligning to TRBD1. Unmatched junction bases numbered 2, after V lost 2 bases and J lost 3 bases. Germline assignment: CDR1 SGDLS and CDR2 YYNGEE. This CDR3 contains 15 residues. CDR3: CASSVRTGGYNEQFF. CDR3 nucleotide sequence: TGTGCCAGCAGCGTGAGGACAGGGGGCTACAATGAGCAGTTCTTC.

This chain's CDR3 is CASSAQPPGKQFF. In DNA, the CDR3 is TGTGCCAGCAGTGCGCAGCCCCCCGGGAAGCAGTTCTTC. This chain uses TRBV28 with TRBJ2-1; tentative D call: TRBD2 (5 bases). The germline V and J ends were trimmed by 5 bases and 11 bases, with 16 bases remaining between them. This CDR3 comprises 13 residues. Germline values: CDR1 MDHEN, CDR2 SYDVKM.

This clonotype was detected many times. V usage is TRBV20-1 and J usage is TRBJ1-2, with D unclear. Looked up from germline, CDR1 is DFQATT and CDR2 is SNEGSKA (reference sequence). The CDR3 is 11 amino acids. V lost 2 bases and J lost 14, with 15 bases in between. The CDR3 is CSARNRTEITF. DNA for the CDR3: TGCAGTGCTAGAAATCGGACGGAGATTACCTTC.

This clonotype was counted many times. The V gene is TRBV20-1, the J gene TRBJ2-3; D is possibly TRBD2 (6 bases). Germline values: CDR1 DFQATT, CDR2 SNEGSKA (reference sequence). The CDR3 is 16 residues long. Deletions cut 0 bases from V and 1 base from J, with 14 bases between. The chain's CDR3 is CSARDRSGGGTDTQYF. The CDR3, as DNA: TGCAGTGCTAGAGACAGGAGTGGCGGGGGCACAGATACGCAGTATTTT.

The chain uses TRBV2 and TRBJ1-1; D perhaps matches TRBD1 (6 bases). Germline values: CDR1 SNHLY, CDR2 FYNNEI. The CDR3 loop spans 11 amino acids. V was shortened by 5 bases and J by 9 bases, with 10 bases between the two germline ends. Here the CDR3 reads CASSYRAKAFF. The CDR3 coding sequence is TGTGCCAGCAGTTACAGGGCGAAAGCTTTCTTT.

The gene calls are TRBV19 and TRBJ1-2; 7 nucleotides agree with TRBD1. CDR3 length: 14 amino acids. Per germline, CDR1 LNHDA and CDR2 SQIVND (reference sequence). With 5 bases clipped from V and 2 bases from J, the junction kept 5 bases outside the gene matches. The CDR3 loop is CASSVTGTNYGYTF. DNA of the CDR3: TGTGCCAGTAGTGTGACAGGGACCAACTATGGCTACACCTTC.

The chain carries TRBV7-6 and TRBJ2-7; 9 nucleotides line up with TRBD1. The CDR3 is made up of 14 amino acids. Germline lookup yields CDR1 SGHVS and CDR2 FNYEAQ. This CDR3 is CVGSQGQGAYEQYF. The DNA for the CDR3 is TGTGTCGGCAGCCAGGGACAGGGAGCCTACGAGCAGTACTTC.

This clonotype has at least ten counts. Here the CDR3 reads CASSSSTRAVNTEAFF. Here the CDR3 DNA reads TGCGCCAGCAGCTCGTCTACACGGGCCGTGAACACTGAAGCTTTCTTT. V is TRBV5-1 and J is TRBJ1-1, with D uncertain. Trimming shortened V by 3 bases and J by 0 bases, and 15 bases separated the two germline ends. This CDR3 has 16 amino acids. Looked up from germline, CDR1 is SGHRS and CDR2 is YFSETQ.

The table lists this clonotype with many counts. The V gene is TRBV20-1, the J gene TRBJ2-1; D is ambiguous. In germline, CDR1 is DFQATT, CDR2 SNEGSKA (reference sequence). The CDR3 spans 11 residues. Trimming left V 6 bases short and J 9 bases short, with 12 bases between. CDR3 amino acids: CSAKAGLEQFF. For the CDR3, the DNA is TGCAGTGCCAAGGCTGGGCTTGAGCAGTTCTTC.

This clonotype showed up many times. A single base separates this from a much larger clone, so it may be a read error. This chain connects TRBV29-1 to TRBJ1-1; D ambiguous. The CDR3 runs to 12 residues. CDR1 is SQVTM and CDR2 is ANQGSEA in the germline V gene. Between the trimmed V and J ends, which lost 6 bases and 4 bases, there was a span of 12 bases. CDR3 amino acids: CSVRTVSTEAFF. As DNA, the CDR3 is TGCAGCGTGAGGACCGTAAGCACTGAAGCTTTCTTT.

A single count supports this clonotype. The gene calls are TRBV10-3 and TRBJ2-1, with D perhaps TRBD1 (6 bases). Germline CDR1 ENHRY, CDR2 SYGVKD. Trimming took off 2 bases at V and 3 bases at J, with 11 bases between the two ends. The length of the CDR3 is 15 residues. The CDR3 nucleotides are TGTGCCATCAGTGAGGGGCACAGGGACTACAATGAGCAGTTCTTC. This translates into CAISEGHRDYNEQFF.

At least ten counts were recorded for this clonotype. The chain is built from TRBV4-1 and TRBJ2-1; D call uncertain. The length of the CDR3 is 11 residues. Germline assignment: CDR1 MGHRA and CDR2 YSYEKL. The ends were cut back, 0 bases at V and 13 bases at J, with 7 bases in the middle. The CDR3 loop reads CASSQEGSQFF. The CDR3 DNA sequence: TGCGCCAGCAGCCAAGAAGGTAGCCAGTTCTTC.

About this clonotype: One junction end does not reproduce the germline sequence, and a read error may be involved. The CDR3 spells CAISESGLGGEDF. DNA of the CDR3: TGTGCCATCAGTGAGTCCGGACTAGGGGGTGAGGACTTC. The chain is built from TRBV10-3 and TRBJ2-5, with a weak D call TRBD2 (7 bases). Germline assignment: CDR1 ENHRY and CDR2 SYGVKD. The CDR3 has 13 amino acids.